This TCR beta chain was observed in a study of beta chain features in type 1 diabetes. Whole-study findings and limits: Researchers report that Type 1 diabetes patients had moderately but significantly shorter TCRB CDR3s across all four CD4+ subsets.

A remark on this clone: Its antigen is not identified.

The investigators reverse transcribed all of the isolated RNA, so they sequenced expressed TCRB transcripts. Assay used: immunoSEQ multiplex PCR; TCRdb lists only in-frame clones, some missing. The table has 350,000 to 450,000 clones, around 14% seen once. CDR1 and CDR2 from the germline V gene are SNHLY and FYNNEI. V lost 11 bases, J lost 1 base, and 12 bases lay in between. The CDR3 length is 13 residues. It was one heparinised blood draw, averaging about 120 mL, that each donor gave. Purity exceeding 98% was reached by all sorted populations. The sequencing sample was made of naive CD4+ T cells from blood. This receptor was identified in a man aged 25 to 40 in good health. V gene TRBV2 combines with J gene TRBJ1-5; TRBD1 is a possible D gene (6 bases). CDR3 region: CAGRQGSNQPQHF. CDR3 in DNA: TGTGCCGGCCGTCAGGGGAGCAATCAGCCCCAGCATTTT.